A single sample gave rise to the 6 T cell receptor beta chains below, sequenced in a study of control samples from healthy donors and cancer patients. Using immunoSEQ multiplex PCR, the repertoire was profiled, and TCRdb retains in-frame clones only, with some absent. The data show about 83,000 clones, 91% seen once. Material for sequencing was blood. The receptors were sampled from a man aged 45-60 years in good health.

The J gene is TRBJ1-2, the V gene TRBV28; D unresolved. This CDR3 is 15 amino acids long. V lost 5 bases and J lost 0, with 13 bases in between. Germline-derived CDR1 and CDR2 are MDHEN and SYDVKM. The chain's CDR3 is CASSPADRSNYGYTF. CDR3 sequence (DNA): TGTGCCAGCAGTCCCGCGGACCGCTCTAACTATGGCTACACCTTC.

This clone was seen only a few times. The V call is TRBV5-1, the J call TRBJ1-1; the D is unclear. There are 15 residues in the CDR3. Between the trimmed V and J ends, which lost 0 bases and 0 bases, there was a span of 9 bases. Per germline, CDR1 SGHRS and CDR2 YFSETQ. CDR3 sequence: CASSLGDHMNTEAFF. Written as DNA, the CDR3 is TGCGCCAGCAGCTTGGGTGACCACATGAACACTGAAGCTTTCTTT. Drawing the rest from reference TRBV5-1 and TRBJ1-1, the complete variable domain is KAGVTQTPRYLIKTRGQQVTLSCSPISGHRSVSWYQQTPGQGLQFLFEYFSETQRNKGNFPGRFSGRQFSNSRSEMNVSTLELGDSALYLCASSLGDHMNTEAFFGQGTRLTVV.

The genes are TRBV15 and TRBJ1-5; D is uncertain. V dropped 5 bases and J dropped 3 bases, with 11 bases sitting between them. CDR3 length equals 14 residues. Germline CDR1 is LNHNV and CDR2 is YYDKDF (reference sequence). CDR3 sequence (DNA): TGTGCCACCAGCCCAAACAGCGCCAATCAGCCCCAGCATTTT. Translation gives CATSPNSANQPQHF.

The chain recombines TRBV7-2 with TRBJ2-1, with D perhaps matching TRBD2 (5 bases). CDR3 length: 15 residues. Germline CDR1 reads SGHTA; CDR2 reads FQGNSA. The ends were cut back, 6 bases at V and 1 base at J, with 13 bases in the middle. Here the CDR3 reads CASSPRTGSYNEQFF. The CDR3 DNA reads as TGTGCCAGCAGTCCGAGGACTGGTTCCTACAATGAGCAGTTCTTC.

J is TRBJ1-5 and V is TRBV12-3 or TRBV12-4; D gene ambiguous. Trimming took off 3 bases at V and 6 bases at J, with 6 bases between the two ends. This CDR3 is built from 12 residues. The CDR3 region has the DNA TGTGCCAGCAGTTTGCCACCTCAGCCCCAGCATTTT. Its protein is CASSLPPQPQHF.

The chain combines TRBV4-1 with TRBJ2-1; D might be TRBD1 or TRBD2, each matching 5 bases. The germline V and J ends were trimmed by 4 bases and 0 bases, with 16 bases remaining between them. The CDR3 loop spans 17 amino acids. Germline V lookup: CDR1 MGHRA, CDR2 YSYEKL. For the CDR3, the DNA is TGCGCCAGCAGCCGCGAAGAGGGGCTTAGCTCCTACAATGAGCAGTTCTTC. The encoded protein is CASSREEGLSSYNEQFF.